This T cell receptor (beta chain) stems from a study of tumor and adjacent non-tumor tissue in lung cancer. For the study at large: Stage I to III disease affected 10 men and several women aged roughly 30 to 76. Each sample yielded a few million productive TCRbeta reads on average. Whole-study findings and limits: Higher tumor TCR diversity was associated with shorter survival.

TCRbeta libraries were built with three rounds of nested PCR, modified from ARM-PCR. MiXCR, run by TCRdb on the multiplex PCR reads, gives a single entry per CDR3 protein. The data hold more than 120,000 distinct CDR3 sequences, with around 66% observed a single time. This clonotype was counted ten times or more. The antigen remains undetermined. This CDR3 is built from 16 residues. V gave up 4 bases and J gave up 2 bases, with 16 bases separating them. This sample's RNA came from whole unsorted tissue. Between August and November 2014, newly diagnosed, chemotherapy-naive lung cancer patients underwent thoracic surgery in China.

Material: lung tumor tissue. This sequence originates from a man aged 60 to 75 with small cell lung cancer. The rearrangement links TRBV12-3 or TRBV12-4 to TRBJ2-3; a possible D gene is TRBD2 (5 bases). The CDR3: CASSWTSPTYTDTQYF. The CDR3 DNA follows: TGTGCCAGCAGTTGGACTTCGCCGACCTACACAGATACGCAGTATTTT.